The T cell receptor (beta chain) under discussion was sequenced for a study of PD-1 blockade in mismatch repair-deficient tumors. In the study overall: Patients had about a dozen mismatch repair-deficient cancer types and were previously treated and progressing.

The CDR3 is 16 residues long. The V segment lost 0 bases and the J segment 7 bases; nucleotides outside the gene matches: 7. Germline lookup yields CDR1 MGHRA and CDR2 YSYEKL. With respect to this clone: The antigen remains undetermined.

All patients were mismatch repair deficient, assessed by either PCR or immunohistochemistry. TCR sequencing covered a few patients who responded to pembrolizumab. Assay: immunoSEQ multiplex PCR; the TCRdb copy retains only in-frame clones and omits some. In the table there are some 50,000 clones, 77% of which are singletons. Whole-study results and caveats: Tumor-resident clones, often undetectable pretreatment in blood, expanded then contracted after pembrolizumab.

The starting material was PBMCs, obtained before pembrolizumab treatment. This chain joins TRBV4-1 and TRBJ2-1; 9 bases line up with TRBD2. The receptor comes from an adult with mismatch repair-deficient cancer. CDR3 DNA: TGCGCCAGCAGCCAAGATGGGAGCGGGAGGTCTAATGAGCAGTTCTTC. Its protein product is CASSQDGSGRSNEQFF.